A selection of T cell receptor beta chains follows, all from one sample in a study of shared clonotypes between healthy human individuals. The assay was immunoSEQ multiplex PCR, and TCRdb's table has in-frame clones only and misses some. Found here are some 2 million clones, 85% to 95% of them singletons; the top ten hold 0.1% to 0.15%. Sequences were obtained from naive CD4+ T cells sorted from blood. These receptors were collected from a man aged 18 to 30 in good health. CDR3s include the opening cysteine and the closing phenylalanine or tryptophan. A D gene is named only where the DNA matches it firmly. Size is omitted from some rows. Given values are once, few, many or a class for expanded clones.

j_call v_call d_call clone_size cdr3_nt cdr3_aa
TRBJ2-7 TRBV6-6 TRBD2 - TGTGCCAGCAGTTTTCGCCCGGGGGGAAGCTCCTACGAGCAGTACTTC CASSFRPGGSSYEQYF
TRBJ1-1 TRBV6-5 - once TGTGCCAGCAGCCCCGATCAGCTCTACACTGAAGCTTTCTTT CASSPDQLYTEAFF
TRBJ1-2 TRBV27 - - TGTGCCAGCAGTTTCGGGGGATACGGCTATGGCTACACCTTC CASSFGGYGYGYTF
TRBJ1-3 TRBV7-2 TRBD1 - TGTGCCAGCAGCTTAGGATGGGACAGGGGGAGAGGAAACACCATATATTTT CASSLGWDRGRGNTIYF
TRBJ2-5 TRBV11-2 - - TGTGCCAGCAGCCCTGGACTGGTGAGAACCCAGTACTTC CASSPGLVRTQYF
TRBJ2-1 TRBV6-5 TRBD2 - TGTGCCAGCAGTTATGATAGCGGGCACTCCTACAATGAGCAGTTCTTC CASSYDSGHSYNEQFF
TRBJ2-1 TRBV7-2 - - TGTGCCAGCAGCTTACACGCGTCGAATGAGCAGTTCTTC CASSLHASNEQFF
TRBJ1-1 TRBV6-5 TRBD1 once TGTGCCAGCAGTTACATTAGGGGGCAAGGCACTGAAGCTTTCTTT CASSYIRGQGTEAFF
TRBJ2-7 TRBV5-6 TRBD2 - TGTGCCAGCGCCCCCTGGGGGGGAAACTACGAGCAGTACTTC CASAPWGGNYEQYF
TRBJ2-3 TRBV5-1 - - TGCGCCAGCAGCTTTCTTGGCAGCACAGATACGCAGTATTTT CASSFLGSTDTQYF
TRBJ2-3 TRBV28 - - TGTGCCAGCAGCCCTGGGGGGGGACAGTCCACAGATACGCAGTATTTT CASSPGGGQSTDTQYF
TRBJ1-2 TRBV4-1 TRBD1 - TGCGCCAGCAGCCAAGATCCGGCGACAGGGGACTATGGCTACACCTTC CASSQDPATGDYGYTF
TRBJ2-1 TRBV29-1 - - TGCAGCGTGGAGGAATTCCGACAATACAATGAGCAGTTCTTC CSVEEFRQYNEQFF
TRBJ1-5 TRBV28 - - TGTGCCAGCAGCCCGCGGACAGCGGACAATCAGCCCCAGCATTTT CASSPRTADNQPQHF
TRBJ2-3 TRBV5-4 - - TGTGCCAGCAGCTTGGCAGAAAAACTCGCAGATACGCAGTATTTT CASSLAEKLADTQYF
TRBJ1-1 TRBV25-1 - - TGTGCCAGCAGTCAGCCCCGTGGGGGTTCTATTGAAGCTTTCTTT CASSQPRGGSIEAFF
TRBJ1-6 TRBV19 - - TGTGCCAGTAGTAGAGAAGGGACGGGGGGTTCACCCCTCCACTTT CASSREGTGGSPLHF
TRBJ1-2 TRBV5-1 - - TGCGCCAGCAGCTCGACGGAGACGGGTTATGGCTACACCTTC CASSSTETGYGYTF
TRBJ1-1 TRBV4-1 - - TGCGCCAGCAGCCAAGAAGGAGGGGGGCTGTGGTCTGAAGCTTTCTTT CASSQEGGGLWSEAFF
TRBJ2-7 TRBV18 - - TGTGCCAGCTCACCTGGGGGGTCCTACGAGCAGTACTTC CASSPGGSYEQYF
TRBJ2-2 TRBV4-1 - - TGCGCCAGCAGCCAAAGACAGTTCGCGAACACCGGGGAGCTGTTTTTT CASSQRQFANTGELFF
TRBJ1-6 TRBV5-4 - - TGTGCCAGCAGCTTGCCTCTCGGGGGCGCCCATAATTCACCCCTCCACTTT CASSLPLGGAHNSPLHF
TRBJ2-7 TRBV6-6 - - TGTGCCAGCACCCCTAAAGGCGGCAGGGTCTACGAGCAGTACTTC CASTPKGGRVYEQYF
TRBJ1-1 TRBV5-1 TRBD1 once TGCGCCAGCAGCTTGGAGACAGGGGGCACTGAAGCTTTCTTT CASSLETGGTEAFF
TRBJ2-4 TRBV7-9 - - TGTGCCAGCAGCTTAGCAGACCTTGGACAGCAGAAAAACATTCAGTACTTC CASSLADLGQQKNIQYF
TRBJ2-2 TRBV28 - once TGTGCCAGCAGGGTCGCCGGGGAGCTGTTTTTT CASRVAGELFF
TRBJ1-2 TRBV5-6 - - TGTGCCACCCGGAGGGGGGAGGGACAACTATATGGCTACACCTTC CATRRGEGQLYGYTF
TRBJ1-1 TRBV5-1 - - TGCGCCAGCAGGTGGACGGTGAACACTGAAGCTTTCTTT CASRWTVNTEAFF